The TCR beta chain under discussion was sequenced for a study of T cells in Graves' hyperthyroidism and ophthalmopathy. The patients, who ranged from 18 to 65 in age, presented with newly diagnosed hyperthyroidism lasting under 2 months. This clonotype was seen many times. Its antigen is undetermined. RNA transcripts served as the template for amplifying TCR beta CDR3 regions. RT-PCR in the first round (using the HTBI primer set) targeted the TCR CDR3. TCRdb reprocessed the multiplex PCR reads with MiXCR, giving one entry per CDR3 protein. The repertoire has about 360,000 distinct CDR3 sequences, approximately 15% of them found once; the top ten carry more than 20%. Study outcomes and limitations: Among clonotypes expanded in thyroid above 0.001, most were also found in blood.

This clonotype was obtained from a man aged 30 to 39 with Graves' hyperthyroidism that later progressed to Graves' ophthalmopathy. Sequencing used blood.

CDR3 DNA: TGCAGTGCTCCGGGACTAGCGGGGGGCGATGAGCAGTTCTTC. Translation gives CSAPGLAGGDEQFF. J is TRBJ2-1 and V is TRBV20-1; 15 positions match TRBD2. This CDR3 has 14 amino acids. After removal of 5 bases from V and 8 bases from J, the junction contained 4 bases not matched to a gene. CDR1 and CDR2 (germline): DFQATT, SNEGSKA (reference sequence).